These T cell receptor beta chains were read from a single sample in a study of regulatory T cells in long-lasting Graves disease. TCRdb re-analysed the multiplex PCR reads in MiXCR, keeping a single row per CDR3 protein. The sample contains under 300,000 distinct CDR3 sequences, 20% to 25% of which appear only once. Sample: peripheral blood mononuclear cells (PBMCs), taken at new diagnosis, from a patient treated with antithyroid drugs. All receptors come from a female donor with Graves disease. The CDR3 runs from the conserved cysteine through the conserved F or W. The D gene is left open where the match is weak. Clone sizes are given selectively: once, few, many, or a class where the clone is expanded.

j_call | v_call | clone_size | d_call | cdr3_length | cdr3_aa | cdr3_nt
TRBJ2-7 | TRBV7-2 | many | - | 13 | CATAKDNSYEQYF | TGTGCCACAGCGAAGGACAACTCCTACGAGCAGTACTTC
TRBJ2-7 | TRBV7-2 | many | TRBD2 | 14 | CATRVRAGGYEQYF | TGTGCCACCCGTGTGAGGGCGGGGGGCTACGAGCAGTACTTC
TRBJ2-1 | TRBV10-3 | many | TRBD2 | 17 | CATYGTSGILAYNEQFF | TGTGCCACCTACGGGACTAGCGGGATTCTAGCCTACAATGAGCAGTTCTTC
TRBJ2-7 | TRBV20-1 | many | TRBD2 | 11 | CSARWGGEQYF | TGCAGTGCTAGATGGGGGGGGGAGCAGTACTTC
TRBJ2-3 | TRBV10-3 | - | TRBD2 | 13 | CAISAGGADTQYF | TGTGCCATCAGCGCGGGGGGTGCGGATACGCAGTATTTT
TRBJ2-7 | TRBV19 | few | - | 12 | CASSGPKGEQYF | TGTGCCAGTAGTGGCCCAAAGGGCGAGCAGTACTTC
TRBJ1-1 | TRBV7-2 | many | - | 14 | CASSLNAGGTEAFF | TGTGCCAGCAGCTTAAACGCAGGTGGGACTGAAGCTTTCTTT
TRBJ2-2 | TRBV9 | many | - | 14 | CASSVRLAAGELFF | TGTGCCAGCAGCGTGCGGCTCGCCGCGGGGGAGCTGTTTTTT
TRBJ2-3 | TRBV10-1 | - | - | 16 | CASSEFSGVGRDTQYF | TGCGCCAGCAGTGAATTCAGCGGAGTGGGGCGAGATACGCAGTATTTT
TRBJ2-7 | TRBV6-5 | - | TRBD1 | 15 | CASSSPGQGAHEQYF | TGTGCCAGCAGTTCCCCGGGACAGGGGGCCCACGAGCAGTACTTC
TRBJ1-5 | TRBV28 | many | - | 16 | CASSIQGFRSNQPQHF | TGTGCCAGCAGCATACAGGGTTTTCGCAGCAATCAGCCCCAGCATTTT
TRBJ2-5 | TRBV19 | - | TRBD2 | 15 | CASSASGRGRETQYF | TGTGCCAGTAGTGCTAGCGGGAGGGGGCGAGAGACCCAGTACTTC
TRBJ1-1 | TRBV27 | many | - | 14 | CASSLGTPGTEAFF | TGTGCCAGCAGTTTAGGGACACCGGGCACTGAAGCTTTCTTT
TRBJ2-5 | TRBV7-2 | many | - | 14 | CASSLAGLPETQYF | TGTGCCAGCAGCTTAGCCGGACTGCCCGAGACCCAGTACTTC
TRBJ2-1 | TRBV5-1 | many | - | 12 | CASSLLRSEQFF | TGCGCCAGCAGCTTGTTGAGGTCTGAGCAGTTCTTC
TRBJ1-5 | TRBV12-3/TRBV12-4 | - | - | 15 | CASSPRGARNQPQHF | TGTGCCAGCAGCCCCCGGGGAGCCCGCAATCAGCCCCAGCATTTT
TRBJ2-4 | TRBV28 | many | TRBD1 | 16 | CASSFSGTGFQNIQYF | TGTGCCAGCAGTTTTTCAGGGACAGGTTTCCAAAACATTCAGTACTTC
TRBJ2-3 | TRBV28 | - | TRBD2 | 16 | CASSSVGGRAEDTQYF | TGTGCCAGCAGTTCCGTGGGCGGGAGGGCCGAAGATACGCAGTATTTT
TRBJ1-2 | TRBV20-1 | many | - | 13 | CSAPGGEDYGYTF | TGCAGTGCTCCGGGGGGGGAGGACTATGGCTACACCTTC
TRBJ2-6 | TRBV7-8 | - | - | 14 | CASSLLSRANVLTF | TGTGCCAGCAGCTTGCTCTCTAGGGCCAACGTCCTGACTTTC
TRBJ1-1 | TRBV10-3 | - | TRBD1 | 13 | CASEQGERTEAFF | TGTGCCAGTGAACAGGGGGAGAGGACTGAAGCTTTCTTT
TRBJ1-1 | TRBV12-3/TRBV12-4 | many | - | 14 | CASSQHRRETEAFF | TGTGCCAGCAGTCAGCACCGGAGGGAGACTGAAGCTTTCTTT
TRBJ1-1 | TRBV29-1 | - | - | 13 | CSVEITGVTEAFF | TGCAGCGTTGAAATTACGGGAGTCACTGAAGCTTTCTTT
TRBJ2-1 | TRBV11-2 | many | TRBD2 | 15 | CASSFKRGANNEQFF | TGTGCCAGCAGCTTTAAGCGGGGGGCTAACAATGAGCAGTTCTTC